The entry that follows covers one T cell receptor (beta chain) sequence. The data belong to a study of blood T cell repertoires in COVID-19. Study as a whole: The origin of the acute and convalescent COVID-19 samples was the United States, Italy and Spain. From T cells, B-cell-depleted T cells, or PBMCs came the material, which was cDNA or gDNA.

The CDR3 is made up of 17 amino acids. Germline CDR1 SGHVS, CDR2 FQNEAQ. Trimming removed 3 bases at V and 4 bases at J, with 18 bases between. As originally analysed: Estimated nucleated cell counts came from reference gene primer amplification. Measured with immunoSEQ multiplex PCR; TCRdb has only the in-frame clones, and not every one. For V, J and clone size, that table is used; D and trimming come from the DNA. Among about 180,000 clones, approximately 84% were seen once, and the ten largest hold around 14%. The sequence was obtained from a young man with active or convalescent COVID-19. Sequences were obtained from peripheral blood. This chain links TRBV7-8 with TRBJ1-4, with D maybe TRBD1 (6 bases). The CDR3 coding sequence is TGTGCCAGCAGCTTCTACCCCCGGACAGAAAATAATGAAAAACTGTTTTTT. Translated: CASSFYPRTENNEKLFF.